A single sample is the source of the 6 T cell receptor beta chains below, sequenced in a study of T cell repertoires in cytomegalovirus infection. These receptors lack a known antigen. A single record per CDR3 protein comes from TCRdb applying MiXCR to the reads. The profile covers hundreds of thousands of distinct CDR3 sequences, with about two fifths appearing a single time and around 44% taken by the ten largest. Here the sequenced sample was cultured PBMCs, taken from culture after CMV antigen stimulation. All receptors derive from a human donor in good health (CMV status not recorded). Some clones in this sample may be carry-over from other donors' samples.

The chain combines TRBV7-9 with TRBJ2-5, with 8 nucleotides matching TRBD1. V lost 5 bases, J lost 0 bases, and 11 bases stayed unmatched. From germline, CDR1 is SEHNR and CDR2 FQNEAQ (reference sequence). This CDR3 contains 17 residues. The CDR3: CASSQQGARTDQETQYF. Written as DNA, the CDR3 is TGTGCCAGCAGCCAGCAGGGGGCGCGAACGGACCAAGAGACCCAGTACTTC. The full variable domain, with the rest looked up from reference TRBV7-9 and TRBJ2-5, is DTGVSQNPRHKITKRGQNVTFRCDPISEHNRLYWYRQTLGQGPEFLTYFQNEAQLEKSRLLSDRFSAERPKGSFSTLEIQRTEQGDSAMYLCASSQQGARTDQETQYFGPGTRLLVL.

In the case of this clonotype: Sequence at one end of the junction differs from germline and may be a read error. The chain couples TRBV4-1 to TRBJ2-1, with D possibly being TRBD2 (5 bases). This CDR3 is 17 amino acids long. Per germline, CDR1 MGHRA and CDR2 YSYEKL. The CDR3 region is CASSQEPSGNSYNEQFF. For the CDR3, the DNA is TGTGCCAGCAGCCAAGAACCCTCCGGGAATTCCTACAATGAGCAGTTCTTC.

In its sample, this clonotype was seen a few times. The chain has TRBV5-5 and TRBJ2-1; D perhaps matches TRBD2 (5 bases). Trimming pared 0 bases from V and 9 bases from J, leaving 13 bases between. The CDR3 runs 14 residues. CDR1 is SGHKS, CDR2 YYEKEE, per germline (reference sequence). The chain's CDR3 is CASSLGGVVGEQFF. In DNA, the CDR3 is TGTGCCAGCAGCTTGGGGGGAGTAGTTGGTGAGCAGTTCTTC.

This clonotype was seen a handful of times. The J gene is TRBJ2-3, the V gene TRBV19, with D possibly being TRBD2 (6 bases). Germline V gives CDR1 LNHDA, CDR2 SQIVND (reference sequence). CDR3 length: 14 amino acids. V lost 3 bases and J lost 4, with 11 bases in between. CDR3 in amino acids: CASSILARADTQYF. In DNA form, the CDR3 reads TGTGCCAGTAGTATCCTAGCGCGCGCAGATACGCAGTATTTT.

This chain uses TRBV7-9 with TRBJ1-4; TRBD1 matches at 7 bases. This CDR3 has 16 amino acids. Germline V lookup: CDR1 SEHNR, CDR2 FQNEAQ (reference sequence). Trimming removed 4 bases from V and 8 bases from J; junction bases left unmatched: 13. The CDR3 DNA reads TGTGCCAGCAGCTCCGGGGGCGGGGACAGACTGGAAAAACTGTTTTTT. Translating gives CASSSGGGDRLEKLFF.

The rearrangement joins TRBV7-8 to TRBJ2-5; D assignment may be TRBD1 or TRBD2 (6 bases each). CDR3 length: 15 amino acids. V was trimmed by 2 bases and J by 4 bases, leaving 14 bases between them. The V gene's germline CDR1 is SGHVS and CDR2 FQNEAQ. CDR3 nucleotide sequence: TGTGCCAGCAGCTTATGGAGAGGGGGGCGAGAGACCCAGTACTTC. This codes for CASSLWRGGRETQYF.